This is a list of T cell receptor beta chains from one sample in a study of T-cell memory formation after mild COVID-19. TCRdb fed the 5' RACE reads into MiXCR, producing one record per CDR3 protein. Of 380,000 or so distinct CDR3 sequences listed, 12% to 15% are singletons. The sequenced sample was PBMCs or a T cell subset sorted from them (not recorded which). These receptors were obtained from a man younger than 35 who had mild COVID-19 (a few samples of this study predate the infection). Cell type and time point are not known. Both conserved end residues are part of each CDR3. The order of the fields is V gene, D gene, J gene, clone size, CDR3 DNA, CDR3 protein. The D gene is left open where the match is weak. Rows may omit the clone size; those that give it use once, few, many or a size class.

>TRBV28|.|TRBJ2-7|few
TGTGCCAGCACACCACTCCGGGTTGGGGGCGAATCCTACGAGCAGTACTTC
CASTPLRVGGESYEQYF
>TRBV7-2|TRBD1|TRBJ1-4|.
TGTGCCAGCAGCTTAGCGCGGGCAGGGGGGAAGGAAAAACTGTTTTTT
CASSLARAGGKEKLFF
>TRBV6-6|TRBD2|TRBJ2-3|once
TGTGCCAGCACTCTAGCGGGGGACCAAAGGGGGGATACGCAGTATTTT
CASTLAGDQRGDTQYF
>TRBV5-1|.|TRBJ1-1|few
TGCGCCAGCAGCTCACAACAGGGCCGTGGGACTGAAGCTTTCTTT
CASSSQQGRGTEAFF
>TRBV11-2|.|TRBJ1-5|few
TGTGCCAGCAGCTTGACCCTTAGCAATCAGCCCCAGCATTTT
CASSLTLSNQPQHF
>TRBV12-3/TRBV12-4|TRBD1|TRBJ2-7|few
TGTGCCAGCTGGCCAGGGGGATCCTACGAGCAGTACTTC
CASWPGGSYEQYF
>TRBV7-2|TRBD1|TRBJ1-2|.
TGTGCCAGCAGGTTAACCGGGACAGGCCACTATGGCTACACCTTC
CASRLTGTGHYGYTF
>TRBV7-2|.|TRBJ2-7|many
TGTGCCAGCAGCTTCCAGGGTAAGAACTACGAGCAGTACTTC
CASSFQGKNYEQYF
>TRBV10-2|.|TRBJ2-7|few
TGCGCCAGCAGTGAGGTTCTAGCAAGAAACTCCTACGAGCAGTACTTC
CASSEVLARNSYEQYF
>TRBV7-2|.|TRBJ1-1|many
TGTGCCAGCAGCTTTGCTATCGACAGGAACACTGAAGCTTTCTTT
CASSFAIDRNTEAFF
>TRBV7-9|.|TRBJ1-3|.
TGTGCCAGCAGCTTAGAAGCCGCGCTCAAAGGAAACACCATATATTTT
CASSLEAALKGNTIYF
>TRBV29-1|TRBD1|TRBJ2-5|many
TGCAGCGTTGAAGATCGGGTTGGACAGGGGCCCGAGACCCAGTACTTC
CSVEDRVGQGPETQYF
>TRBV6-5|TRBD2|TRBJ2-2|few
TGTGCCAGCAGCTACTGGACGGGACTAGCGTCCGGGGAGCTGTTTTTT
CASSYWTGLASGELFF
>TRBV6-2/TRBV6-3|TRBD2|TRBJ2-3|few
TGTGCCAGCAGTTTCGGGAGGACAGATACGCAGTATTTT
CASSFGRTDTQYF
>TRBV6-5|TRBD1|TRBJ2-2|.
TGTGCCAGCAAGGGACAGGGGATCACCGGGGAGCTGTTTTTT
CASKGQGITGELFF
>TRBV3-1|.|TRBJ2-3|many
TGTGCCAGCAGCCAAGGGGCAGATACGCAGTATTTT
CASSQGADTQYF
>TRBV6-2/TRBV6-3|.|TRBJ2-3|.
TGTGCCAGCATTGGGACCTCCACAGATACGCAGTATTTT
CASIGTSTDTQYF
>TRBV3-1|TRBD2|TRBJ2-1|few
TGTGCCAGCAGCCAAGTGCCTAGCGGGGGGGACAATGAGCAGTTCTTC
CASSQVPSGGDNEQFF
>TRBV9|.|TRBJ2-1|few
TGTGCCAGCAGCCCTTGGGGGAACAGGGTATCCTACAATGAGCAGTTCTTC
CASSPWGNRVSYNEQFF
>TRBV4-2|.|TRBJ1-4|few
TGTGCCAGCAGCTCGCCCCCTAAACTTTGGGAAAAACTGTTTTTT
CASSSPPKLWEKLFF
>TRBV5-1|.|TRBJ2-3|.
TGCGCCAGCGGAGCTTACAGGGTGGGCACAGATACGCAGTATTTT
CASGAYRVGTDTQYF
>TRBV5-6|TRBD2|TRBJ2-1|few
TGTGCCAGCAGGAGGAGGGGAAGCGGGATTCGTGAGCAGTTCTTC
CASRRRGSGIREQFF
>TRBV10-2|.|TRBJ2-6|.
TGCGCCAGTGATAGCTCTGGGGCCAACGTCCTGACTTTC
CASDSSGANVLTF
>TRBV6-6|.|TRBJ1-4|.
TGTGCCAGCGGCCAGGGACCGCCTCATGAAAAACTGTTTTTT
CASGQGPPHEKLFF
>TRBV7-8|TRBD1|TRBJ2-2|.
TGTGCCAGCGGCACAGGGGTATCGACCACCGGGGAGCTGTTTTTT
CASGTGVSTTGELFF